The 24 T cell receptor beta chains below were found in one sample sequenced in a study of early T cells in non-severe SARS-CoV-2 infection. TCRdb re-called the 5' RACE reads through MiXCR, storing one row per CDR3 protein. Counted here are roughly 47,000 distinct CDR3 sequences, about 23% occurring once; the ten biggest clones make up approximately 4.4%. The sequenced sample was whole blood, obtained at baseline. Receptors were obtained from an adult who was a healthcare worker with PCR-confirmed SARS-CoV-2 infection or an uninfected control (not recorded which).

This clonotype was detected a few times. The rearrangement links TRBV2 to TRBJ2-7, with a tentative D call TRBD2 (6 bases). CDR1 is SNHLY, CDR2 FYNNEI, per germline. The CDR3 has 15 residues. V lost 5 bases and J 0 bases, leaving 14 bases between the germline ends. CDR3 protein: CASSHADGSSYEQYF. The CDR3 coding sequence is TGTGCCAGCAGTCACGCTGACGGGAGCTCCTACGAGCAGTACTTC.

The chain carries TRBV10-2 and TRBJ1-2; D is ambiguous. The CDR3 extends over 14 amino acids. V lost 0 bases to trimming and J lost 4 bases, with 9 bases between them. The germline V gene encodes CDR1 WSHSY and CDR2 SAAADI. The CDR3 spells CASSESGRFYGYTF. CDR3 in DNA: TGCGCCAGCAGTGAGTCAGGGCGCTTCTATGGCTACACCTTC.

The chain employs TRBV30 and TRBJ1-1; perhaps TRBD1 as D (5 bases). This CDR3 region has 14 residues. Deletions cut 4 bases from V and 1 base from J, with 13 bases between. The germline CDR1 and CDR2 sequences are GTSNPN and SVGIG (reference sequence). DNA of the CDR3: TGTGCCTGGAAGAGGAGGGGAAGGAACACTGAAGCTTTCTTT. Amino acids: CAWKRRGRNTEAFF. The full variable domain, completed using reference TRBV30 and TRBJ1-1, is SQTIHQWPATLVQPVGSPLSLECTVEGTSNPNLYWYRQAAGRGLQLLFYSVGIGQISSEVPQNLSASRPQDRQFILSSKKLLLSDSGFYLCAWKRRGRNTEAFFGQGTRLTVV.

The V gene is TRBV3-1, the J gene TRBJ1-1; TRBD1 might be the D (6 bases). CDR3 length: 14 residues. Germline values: CDR1 LGHDT, CDR2 YNNKEL (reference sequence). V lost 4 bases and J lost 1, with 10 bases in between. CDR3 region: CASSLTGKNTEAFF. CDR3 coding DNA: TGTGCCAGCAGCCTAACAGGGAAGAACACTGAAGCTTTCTTT.

The chain has TRBV19 and TRBJ1-2; weak D call: TRBD1 (6 bases). This CDR3 has 12 residues. V was pared by 4 bases and J by 9 bases, with 12 bases between. Germline V gene lookup returns CDR1 LNHDA and CDR2 SQIVND (reference sequence). The CDR3 protein is CASSTTGWSYTF. CDR3 bases: TGTGCCAGTAGTACCACAGGGTGGAGCTACACCTTC.

The chain is built from TRBV20-1 and TRBJ2-5; D unresolved. CDR1 DFQATT and CDR2 SNEGSKA come from the germline V gene (reference sequence). Trimming left V 6 bases short and J 2 bases short, with 13 bases between. This CDR3 is built from 13 residues. The CDR3: CSAIGRSQETQYF. The CDR3 bases are TGCAGTGCGATCGGACGGTCACAAGAGACCCAGTACTTC.

The sample holds a few counts of this clonotype. This rearrangement joins TRBV5-1 to TRBJ2-5; a weak D match, TRBD2 (5 bases). Trimming took off 1 base at V and 1 base at J, with 8 bases between the two ends. This CDR3 is built from 14 residues. CDR1 and CDR2 from the germline V gene are SGHRS and YFSETQ. CDR3 nucleotide sequence: TGCGCCAGCAGCTTGCGGGGAAGCCAAGAGACCCAGTACTTC. It translates to CASSLRGSQETQYF.

This clonotype was detected a few times. The chain couples TRBV5-4 to TRBJ1-4, with 7 bases fitting TRBD1. V was pared by 1 base and J by 7 bases, with 4 bases of the junction left unmatched. CDR3 length: 14 residues. Germline loops: CDR1 SGHNT, CDR2 YYREEE (reference sequence). Written as DNA, the CDR3 is TGTGCCAGCAGCTTGCGGACAGGTGCTGAAAAACTGTTTTTT. This sequence encodes CASSLRTGAEKLFF.

The gene calls are TRBV7-6 and TRBJ2-5; TRBD1 matches 7 bases. V dropped 5 bases and J dropped 7; count of bases not matched to a gene: 10. Germline V lookup: CDR1 SGHVS, CDR2 FNYEAQ. The CDR3 is made up of 14 amino acids. CDR3 region: CASSPGTGQRTQYF. The CDR3 region has the DNA TGTGCCAGCAGCCCAGGGACGGGACAGAGGACCCAGTACTTC.

Many counts were recorded for this clonotype. This chain connects TRBV5-4 to TRBJ2-5, with D possibly called TRBD1 or TRBD2 (6 bases each). CDR3 length equals 14 residues. Germline V CDR1 and CDR2: SGHNT, YYREEE (reference sequence). V gave up 0 bases and J gave up 5 bases, with 11 bases separating them. CDR3: CASSLEGGWETQYF. CDR3 DNA sequence: TGTGCCAGCAGCTTGGAGGGGGGCTGGGAGACCCAGTACTTC.

The J gene is TRBJ2-1, the V gene TRBV3-1; D possibly corresponds to TRBD2 (5 bases). The CDR3 spans 15 residues. Germline values: CDR1 LGHDT, CDR2 YNNKEL (reference sequence). Between the trimmed V and J ends, which lost 0 bases and 8 bases, there was a span of 14 bases. The CDR3 protein is CASSQDELALDEQFF. The CDR3 DNA sequence: TGTGCCAGCAGCCAAGACGAGCTAGCTTTGGATGAGCAGTTCTTC.

In the case of this clonotype: At one end, the junction sequence differs from germline, possibly due to a read error. This chain uses TRBV29-1 with TRBJ2-7, with TRBD1 matching over 10 bases. Germline values: CDR1 SQVTM, CDR2 ANQGSEA. This CDR3 spans 12 amino acids. The CDR3 protein is CSVTAGTGAITF. CDR3 sequence (DNA): TGCAGCGTTACTGCCGGGACAGGGGCTATCACCTTC.

This clonotype was picked up a small number of times. The chain joins TRBV12-3 or TRBV12-4 to TRBJ2-4; 8 bases fit TRBD1. This CDR3 has 17 residues. The J segment lost 1 base and the V segment lost 1 base, leaving 6 bases of the junction unmatched. CDR3 nucleotides: TGTGCCAGCAGTTTAGTGGACAGGGTTTCGGCCAAAAACATTCAGTACTTC. Translated, it gives CASSLVDRVSAKNIQYF.

This clonotype has a handful of counts. The gene calls are TRBV7-6 and TRBJ2-1, with 12 bases fitting TRBD2. The CDR3 contains 17 residues. V lost 1 base, J lost 6 bases, and 7 bases stayed unmatched. The V gene's germline CDR1 is SGHVS and CDR2 FNYEAQ. CDR3 nucleotide sequence: TGTGCCAGCAGCTTAGAGCCTCTAGCGGGGGGGCGCAATGAGCAGTTCTTC. It codes for CASSLEPLAGGRNEQFF.

This clonotype has only a few counts. The rearrangement links TRBV9 to TRBJ2-7; 12 bases are a match to TRBD2. This CDR3 contains 16 residues. Germline trimming cut 0 bases from V and 2 bases from J; bases unmatched to any gene: 3. CDR1 SGDLS and CDR2 YYNGEE come from the germline V gene. DNA for the CDR3: TGTGCCAGCAGCGTAGCGCCTAGCGGGGGGGCCTACGAGCAGTACTTC. Its protein is CASSVAPSGGAYEQYF.

V gene TRBV6-2 or TRBV6-3 combines with J gene TRBJ1-5; D unresolved. Trimming removed 2 bases from V and 2 bases from J, with 7 bases in between. The CDR3 totals 14 residues. Germline lookup yields CDR1 MNHEY and CDR2 SVGEGT. For the CDR3, the DNA is TGTGCCAGCAGTTACGCCAGCCGCAATCAGCCCCAGCATTTT. Translated, it gives CASSYASRNQPQHF.

Here the CDR3 reads CASSQGIEAFF. As DNA, the CDR3 is TGTGCCAGCAGCCAGGGTATTGAAGCTTTCTTT. The rearrangement uses TRBV2 and TRBJ1-1, with D possibly TRBD1 on 5 matching bases. The germline V and J ends were trimmed by 6 bases and 7 bases, with 9 bases remaining between them. CDR3 length equals 11 residues. Germline CDR1 SNHLY, CDR2 FYNNEI.

J is TRBJ1-1 and V is TRBV12-3 or TRBV12-4; perhaps TRBD1 as D (5 bases). The CDR3 is made up of 13 amino acids. The ends were cut back, 3 bases at V and 6 bases at J, with 11 bases in the middle. This chain's CDR3 is CASSFRQRSEAFF. The CDR3 region has the DNA TGTGCCAGCAGTTTCCGACAGAGATCTGAAGCTTTCTTT.

Here the CDR3 DNA reads TGCAGTGCTAGAGACCGACAACAGGGGGCAGTCTACGAGCAGTACTTC. Amino acids: CSARDRQQGAVYEQYF. The rearrangement links TRBV20-1 to TRBJ2-7; 9 bases are shared with TRBD1. Germline values: CDR1 DFQATT, CDR2 SNEGSKA (reference sequence). The CDR3 runs 16 residues. Germline trimming cut 0 bases from V and 3 bases from J; bases unmatched to any gene: 9.

This sequence joins TRBV3-1 and TRBJ2-1, with D unresolved. The CDR3 loop spans 11 amino acids. Trimming pared 6 bases from V and 10 bases from J, leaving 10 bases between. Looked up from germline, CDR1 is LGHDT and CDR2 is YNNKEL (reference sequence). CDR3 amino acids: CASRNREEQFF. CDR3 nucleotide sequence: TGTGCCAGCAGAAACCGAGAAGAGCAGTTCTTC.

The chain uses TRBV9 and TRBJ2-7; D gene unclear. Germline V gene data show CDR1 as SGDLS and CDR2 as YYNGEE. V lost 2 bases and J lost 2, with 8 bases in between. This CDR3 has 13 residues. CDR3 region: CASSVDGTYEQYF. The CDR3, as DNA: TGTGCCAGCAGCGTCGACGGTACCTACGAGCAGTACTTC.

This clonotype was seen more than once but under ten times. As the CDR3 is not closed by the conserved phenylalanine or tryptophan, this likely results from a read error. The CDR3 sequence: CASSVTGYGYTS. As DNA, the CDR3 is TGTGCCAGCAGTGTCACAGGGTATGGCTACACCTCC. The chain links TRBV2 to TRBJ1-2; a weak D match, TRBD1 (6 bases). Germline V CDR1 and CDR2: SNHLY, FYNNEI. The CDR3 totals 12 residues. Trimming pared 4 bases from V and 5 bases from J, leaving 8 bases between.

V gene TRBV19 combines with J gene TRBJ2-1; 10 nucleotides agree with TRBD1. CDR3 length: 15 residues. Germline-derived CDR1 and CDR2 are LNHDA and SQIVND (reference sequence). V was pared by 6 bases and J by 2 bases, with 4 bases of the junction left unmatched. CDR3 coding DNA: TGTGCCAGTAGGTCGGGACAGGGGACCTACAATGAGCAGTTCTTC. Its translation: CASRSGQGTYNEQFF. Together with reference TRBV19 and TRBJ2-1, the CDR3 gives the full variable domain: DGGITQSPKYLFRKEGQNVTLSCEQNLNHDAMYWYRQDPGQGLRLIYYSQIVNDFQKGDIAEGYSVSREKKESFPLTVTSAQKNPTAFYLCASRSGQGTYNEQFFGPGTRLTVL.

This clonotype was seen only a few times. The J gene is TRBJ2-5, the V gene TRBV7-6; D is possibly TRBD1 (6 bases). Germline loops: CDR1 SGHVS, CDR2 FNYEAQ. Deletions cut 4 bases from V and 1 base from J, with 7 bases between. The CDR3 totals 13 residues. CDR3 residues: CASSSDSQETQYF. CDR3 DNA: TGTGCCAGCAGCTCGGACAGCCAAGAGACCCAGTACTTC.